There are many counts of the clone carrying this T cell receptor (beta chain). Its cognate antigen is unknown. This entry comes from a study of T cells in Graves' hyperthyroidism and ophthalmopathy. Study-wide results and caveats: Most expanded thyroid clonotypes above 0.001 recurred in blood.

Not enrolled were patients with uncontrolled infection, other autoimmune disease, pregnancy or lactation. Based on clinical symptoms, serum thyroxine and TRAb, thyroid ultrasound and orbital computed tomography, diagnoses were reached. Isolation of PBMCs was performed on around 9.7 ml fresh peripheral blood. Germline V CDR1 and CDR2: SNHLY, FYNNEI. This CDR3 is 14 amino acids long. J was trimmed by 2 bases and V by 6 bases; bases with no gene match: 7. TCR beta CDR3 regions were amplified from RNA. Carried out on the TCR CDR3, a first-round RT-PCR used the HTBI primer set. MiXCR was run by TCRdb on the multiplex PCR reads, yielding one entry per CDR3 protein. The sample lists 470,000 or so distinct CDR3 sequences; under 25% were seen once.

The receptor was isolated from a man in his late teens or twenties with Graves' hyperthyroidism. Sequencing was carried out using blood. The rearrangement joins TRBV2 to TRBJ2-7, with TRBD2 matching 7 bases. CDR3 nucleotide sequence: TGTGCCAGCAGCCAGGGAGGGTTACCCTACGAGCAGTACTTC. Translating it yields CASSQGGLPYEQYF.